This T cell receptor beta chain derives from a study of CD8 T cells in ankylosing spondylitis. Findings and caveats of the study: With a CD8+ phenotype, disease-linked clones were relatively rare in peripheral blood. Disease-associated clones were reportedly significantly overrepresented in matched ankylosing spondylitis synovial fluid. Seemingly characteristic of ankylosing spondylitis blood was a TCR beta motif consisting of eight highly homologous variants.

The TCR beta libraries were generated through quantitative 5'-RACE incorporating molecular barcodes. TCRdb reanalysed the 5' RACE reads using MiXCR and keeps one entry per CDR3 protein. The sample shows 200,000 to 250,000 distinct CDR3 sequences, more than 5.5% of them seen only once. This clonotype occurred many times. The antigen is unknown. This receptor was taken from a male donor with ankylosing spondylitis. The specimen sequenced was blood, either unsorted or a sorted T cell fraction (not recorded which).

The CDR3 protein is CSARPGAEVETQYF. The CDR3 coding sequence is TGCAGTGCTAGGCCCGGGGCCGAGGTGGAGACCCAGTACTTC. This chain connects TRBV20-1 to TRBJ2-5; either TRBD1 or TRBD2 may fit D (5 bases each). Trimming cost V 3 bases and J 5 bases, with 16 bases left between them. This CDR3 is built from 14 residues. Germline V gene lookup returns CDR1 DFQATT and CDR2 SNEGSKA (reference sequence).